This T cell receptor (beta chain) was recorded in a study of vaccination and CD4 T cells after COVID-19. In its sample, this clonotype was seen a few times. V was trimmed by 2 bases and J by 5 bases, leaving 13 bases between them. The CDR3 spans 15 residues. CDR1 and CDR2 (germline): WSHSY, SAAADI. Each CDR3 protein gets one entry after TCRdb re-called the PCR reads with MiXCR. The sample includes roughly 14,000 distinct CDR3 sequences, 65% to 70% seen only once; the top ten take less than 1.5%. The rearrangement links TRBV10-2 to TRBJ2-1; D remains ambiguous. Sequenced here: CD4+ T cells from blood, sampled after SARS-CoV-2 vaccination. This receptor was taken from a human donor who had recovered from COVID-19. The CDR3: CASSESSRPNNEQFF. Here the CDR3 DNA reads TGCGCCAGCAGTGAGAGTTCGAGACCCAACAATGAGCAGTTCTTC.